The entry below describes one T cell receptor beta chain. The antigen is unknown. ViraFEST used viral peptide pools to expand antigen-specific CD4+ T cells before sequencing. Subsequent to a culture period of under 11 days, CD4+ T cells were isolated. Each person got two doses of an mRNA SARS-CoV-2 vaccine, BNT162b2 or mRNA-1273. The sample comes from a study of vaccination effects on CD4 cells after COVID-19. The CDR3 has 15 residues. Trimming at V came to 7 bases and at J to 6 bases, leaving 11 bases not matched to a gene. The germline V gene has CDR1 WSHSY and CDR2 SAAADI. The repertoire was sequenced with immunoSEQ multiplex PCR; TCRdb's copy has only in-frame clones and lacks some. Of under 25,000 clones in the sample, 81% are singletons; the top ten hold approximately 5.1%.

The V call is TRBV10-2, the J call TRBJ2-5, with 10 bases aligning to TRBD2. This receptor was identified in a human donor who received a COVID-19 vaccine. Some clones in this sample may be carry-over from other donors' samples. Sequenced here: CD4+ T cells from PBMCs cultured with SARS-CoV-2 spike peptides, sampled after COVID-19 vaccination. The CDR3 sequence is CASMSWASGGKTQYF. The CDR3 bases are TGCGCCAGCATGTCGTGGGCTAGCGGGGGTAAGACCCAGTACTTC.